This T cell receptor beta chain derives from a study of T cell responses to AZD1222 COVID-19 vaccine. Study-wide points: An increase in Spike-specific TCR breadth and depth was observed after two AZD1222 doses. Donor demographics were predominantly white British with a female majority; clonal diversity may be underestimated.

Profiled with immunoSEQ multiplex PCR; TCRdb holds only in-frame clones, not every one. Of 180,000 or so clones in the sample, 85% to 90% are singletons; the top ten hold under 2%. In the case of this clone: What it binds is unknown.

The V gene's germline CDR1 is MDHEN and CDR2 SYDVKM. The CDR3 totals 15 residues. V was clipped by 7 bases and J by 5 bases, with 15 bases between them. The origin of this receptor is an adult in good health. The starting material was peripheral blood, obtained on day 0 of AZD1222 vaccination. The rearrangement joins TRBV28 to TRBJ1-6; D is ambiguous. This CDR3 is CASILDRRDNSPLHF. CDR3 nucleotide sequence: TGTGCCAGCATTCTAGACCGCCGGGATAATTCACCCCTCCACTTT.